These T cell receptor beta chains were read from a single sample in a study of blood T cell repertoires in COVID-19. Sequencing was performed with immunoSEQ multiplex PCR; in TCRdb, only in-frame clones are kept and a portion is missing. The top ten hold 1.5% to 1.7% of the sample, which has 100,000 to 150,000 clones, more than 70% seen once. The sample comprised peripheral blood. The receptors shown here come from a human donor in a cohort sampled during active COVID-19. Each CDR3 is given without its conserved first and last residue. Size tells how often a clone was seen (once, few, many) or the class of an expanded clone, and some rows leave it out.

V	size	J	CDR3
TRBV10-3	-	TRBJ2-7	AIMDGGSSYEQY
TRBV5-1	-	TRBJ2-7	ASSWGPGGGGRNEQY
TRBV28	-	TRBJ1-6	APAGEGSYNSPLH
TRBV24-1	-	TRBJ1-1	ATSDSTGDPNTEAF
TRBV7-9	-	TRBJ2-5	ASSLGGGRGETQY
TRBV7-9	-	TRBJ2-7	ASSYGTVYEQY
TRBV3-1/TRBV3-2	-	TRBJ1-6	ASNGGESPLH
TRBV18	-	TRBJ2-3	ASSPVAGETDTQY
TRBV2	-	TRBJ2-3	ASSEEFSSTTDTQY
TRBV10-3	-	TRBJ2-1	AISEVRDPPNEQF
TRBV30	-	TRBJ1-6	AWSSPGTGSSPLH
TRBV10-3	-	TRBJ2-7	AISEFSGQAAYEQY
TRBV5-4	-	TRBJ1-2	ASSLWGQIPGYT
TRBV5-1	-	TRBJ1-4	ASSLGTFEKLF
TRBV28	-	TRBJ2-7	ASSLLAVAYEQY
TRBV25-1	-	TRBJ2-5	ASSAMGLGLETQY
TRBV11-2	-	TRBJ1-2	ASSSGQNYGYT
TRBV12-3/TRBV12-4	-	TRBJ1-1	ASSFTGGTEAF
TRBV20-1	-	TRBJ1-1	SASEGALNTEAF
TRBV6-5	-	TRBJ2-3	ASSYSDYSDTQY
TRBV3-1/TRBV3-2	-	TRBJ2-7	ASSRRAGVEQY
TRBV7-6	-	TRBJ2-3	ASSLAPAPKRVDTDTQY
TRBV5-4	few	TRBJ1-1	ASSLEAGGDAF
TRBV2	-	TRBJ1-1	ASSEDRGVFWGAF
TRBV13	medium-sized	TRBJ2-1	ASSLGQGFDEQF
TRBV5-1	-	TRBJ2-2	ASSPGLPHTGELF
TRBV3-1/TRBV3-2	-	TRBJ2-7	ASSPRPGTPVYEQY
TRBV3-1/TRBV3-2	-	TRBJ2-7	ASSQVTSGKLSYEQY
TRBV5-4	-	TRBJ1-2	ASTFQDRATSGYT
TRBV4-2	-	TRBJ2-7	ASSQGLAGVYEQY
TRBV5-1	-	TRBJ1-1	ASSPRTGTNLEAF
TRBV27	-	TRBJ1-1	ASSYTREGNTEAF
TRBV19	-	TRBJ2-3	ASSILWGDSQPVTDTQY
TRBV5-6	-	TRBJ2-7	ASSLPGTVTYEQY
TRBV3-1/TRBV3-2	-	TRBJ2-3	ASSYGTSVTQGTQY
TRBV6-6	-	TRBJ2-7	ASSKTDRGHEQY
TRBV23-1	-	TRBJ2-7	ASSLKAPGQGIFTEQY
TRBV6-6	-	TRBJ2-3	ASRADTQY
TRBV5-1	-	TRBJ2-3	ASSRISGGLTDTQY
TRBV9	-	TRBJ2-1	ASGLAGYNEQF
TRBV28	-	TRBJ1-5	ATSSLGRDQPQH
TRBV7-9	-	TRBJ2-7	ASSPDSWGTYEQY
TRBV6-4	-	TRBJ2-3	ASSDLTSGEDTQY
TRBV5-1	-	TRBJ2-7	ASSARTGQGAEQY
TRBV5-1	once	TRBJ2-1	ASSKTGGDYNEQF